The 15 T cell receptor beta chains presented below share a single source sample, sequenced in a study of T cells in Graves' hyperthyroidism and ophthalmopathy. The TCR beta CDR3 regions underwent amplification using RNA transcripts as the source. First-round RT-PCR with HTBI primers amplified the TCR CDR3 region. In TCRdb, the multiplex PCR reads were re-called with MiXCR into one record per CDR3 protein. The table lists approximately 480,000 distinct CDR3 sequences, less than 25% of them singletons. Sequenced: blood. These TCRs come from a man between 18 and 29 years old with Graves' hyperthyroidism.

The V and J genes are TRBV12-3 or TRBV12-4 and TRBJ2-5; no firm D call. CDR3 length: 15 residues. Deletions cut 1 base from V and 3 bases from J, with 12 bases between. The DNA of the CDR3 is TGTGCCAGCAGTTTAGAGGGCAGGCCTGAAGAGACCCAGTACTTC. It codes for CASSLEGRPEETQYF.

Comments on this clonotype: A clone one base away is much larger, so this may be a read error. V usage is TRBV28 and J usage is TRBJ2-2, with a possible D match to TRBD2 (5 bases). Germline CDR1 reads MDHEN; CDR2 reads SYDVKM. This CDR3 contains 14 residues. The CDR3 region has the DNA TGTGCCAGCAGTTTTTGGACCGTCACCGGGGAGCTGTGTTTT. As protein: CASSFWTVTGELCF.

This clonotype was seen repeatedly, ten times or more. The V call is TRBV20-1, the J call TRBJ2-7, with D hard to call. The germline CDR1 and CDR2 sequences are DFQATT and SNEGSKA (reference sequence). The CDR3 contains 12 residues. V lost 2 bases, J lost 2 bases, and 7 bases lay in between. DNA of the CDR3: TGCAGTGCTAGACGTGGGACCTACGAGCAGTACTTC. Translated, it gives CSARRGTYEQYF.

This clonotype was counted a few times. The CDR3 nucleotides read TGTGCCAGCGGTGACAGGGCTGCTGGGGAGCAGTACTTC. Its protein is CASGDRAAGEQYF. The chain carries TRBV12-3 or TRBV12-4 and TRBJ2-7; 7 bases map to TRBD1. This CDR3 is built from 13 residues. J lost 7 bases, V lost 8 bases, and 11 bases had no gene match.

A remark on this clonotype: A much larger clone differs by one base, so this may be a read error. The V call is TRBV7-9, the J call TRBJ2-7; the D is unclear. V lost 3 bases and J lost 5, with 14 bases in between. Germline assignment: CDR1 SEHNR and CDR2 FQNEAQ (reference sequence). CDR3 size: 14 residues. The CDR3 reads CASSLAPQGNEQYF. The CDR3 DNA sequence: TGTGCCAGCAGCTTGGCCCCCCAAGGCAACGAGCAGTACTTC.

This clonotype was counted only a few times. V usage is TRBV6-1 and J usage is TRBJ1-3, with D hard to call. The CDR3 is 15 residues long. Germline loops: CDR1 MNHNS, CDR2 SASEGT. V was clipped by 6 bases and J by 0 bases, with 12 bases between them. DNA of the CDR3: TGTGCCAGCAGAAGAGACCGAGCCTCTGGAAACACCATATATTTT. Its translation is CASRRDRASGNTIYF.

This clonotype turned up a few times. The chain is built from TRBV7-6 and TRBJ2-2; D is undetermined. The V and J ends lost 5 bases and 0 bases respectively, with 10 bases between them. The CDR3 loop spans 15 amino acids. Germline V gene lookup returns CDR1 SGHVS and CDR2 FNYEAQ. The CDR3, as DNA: TGTGCCAGCAGCCCCCCACTTACGAACACCGGGGAGCTGTTTTTT. It encodes CASSPPLTNTGELFF. Combining the CDR3 with reference TRBV7-6 and TRBJ2-2 gives the whole variable domain GAGVSQSPRYKVTKRGQDVALRCDPISGHVSLYWYRQALGQGPEFLTYFNYEAQQDKSGLPNDRFSAERPEGSISTLTIQRTEQRDSAMYRCASSPPLTNTGELFFGEGSRLTVL.

Remarks on this clonotype: An end of the junction differs from the germline gene, which may be a read error. The chain combines TRBV6-2 or TRBV6-3 with TRBJ1-1, with 10 bases matching TRBD1. The CDR3 is 16 amino acids. CDR1 MNHEY and CDR2 SVGEGT come from the germline V gene. CDR3: CASSYGPDRGNTEAFF. CDR3 in DNA: TGTGCCAGCAGTTACGGGCCGGACAGGGGGAACACTGAAGCTTTTTTT.

This clonotype was counted ten times or more. V is TRBV6-4 and J is TRBJ1-5; tentative D call: TRBD1 (6 bases). Germline V lookup: CDR1 MRHNA, CDR2 SNTAGT. The V and J ends lost 9 bases and 0 bases respectively, with 27 bases between them. This CDR3 spans 19 amino acids. CDR3 in DNA: TGTGCCAGTGTGTTGGGGGCCGGATTCCGTATAAATAGCAATCAGCCCCAGCATTTT. Its translation is CASVLGAGFRINSNQPQHF.

J is TRBJ2-2 and V is TRBV5-1; maybe TRBD2 (5 bases). The length of the CDR3 is 14 residues. In germline, CDR1 is SGHRS, CDR2 YFSETQ. Deletions cut 2 bases from V and 6 bases from J, with 11 bases between. CDR3: CASSLWTGAGELFF. DNA of the CDR3: TGCGCCAGCAGCTTATGGACCGGGGCCGGGGAGCTGTTTTTT. The whole variable domain, filled in from reference TRBV5-1 and TRBJ2-2, reads KAGVTQTPRYLIKTRGQQVTLSCSPISGHRSVSWYQQTPGQGLQFLFEYFSETQRNKGNFPGRFSGRQFSNSRSEMNVSTLELGDSALYLCASSLWTGAGELFFGEGSRLTVL.

This clonotype was recorded many times. This sequence joins TRBV12-5 and TRBJ1-1, with D hard to call. The CDR3 has 16 amino acids. In germline, CDR1 is LGHNT, CDR2 FRNRAP. V lost 0 bases and J 1 base, leaving 12 bases between the germline ends. CDR3 DNA sequence: TGTGCTAGTGGTTTGGTACTTGGAAGGGAGAACACTGAAGCTTTCTTT. Translation: CASGLVLGRENTEAFF.

This clonotype was seen at least ten times. The rearrangement links TRBV28 to TRBJ1-2; D is unresolved. Looked up from germline, CDR1 is MDHEN and CDR2 is SYDVKM. This CDR3 spans 13 amino acids. Trimming left V 6 bases short and J 4 bases short, with 12 bases between. The CDR3 sequence is CASRESEIYGYTF. In nucleotides, the CDR3 is TGTGCCAGCAGGGAATCAGAGATCTATGGCTACACCTTC.

This clonotype was recorded many times. This likely comes from a read error, as the CDR3 has no conserved phenylalanine or tryptophan at its end. The V gene is TRBV12-3 or TRBV12-4, the J gene TRBJ1-2, with D perhaps matching TRBD1 (5 bases). This CDR3 is 14 amino acids long. V was clipped by 3 bases and J by 4 bases, with 12 bases between them. Here the CDR3 reads CASSFNGGVYGYTL. The CDR3 nucleotides are TGTGCCAGCAGTTTCAATGGGGGGGTCTATGGCTACACCCTC.

Many counts were recorded for this clonotype. The chain carries TRBV6-1 and TRBJ1-5; 11 bases are shared with TRBD1. Germline CDR1 MNHNS, CDR2 SASEGT. CDR3 length: 15 amino acids. With 6 bases clipped from V and 5 bases from J, the junction kept 6 bases outside the gene matches. CDR3: CASRKDRGQDQPQHF. The CDR3 DNA reads as TGTGCCAGCAGGAAGGACAGGGGGCAGGATCAGCCCCAGCATTTT.

V and J are TRBV6-5 and TRBJ2-2, with no clear D. Trimming removed 0 bases at V and 3 bases at J, with 11 bases between. This CDR3 comprises 16 residues. Germline V gene sequence: CDR1 MNHEY, CDR2 SVGAGI. CDR3 in DNA: TGTGCCAGCAGTTACTCGATGGGCAGCGACACCGGGGAGCTGTTTTTT. Protein product: CASSYSMGSDTGELFF.